These 26 T cell receptor beta chains came from one sample sequenced in a study of T-cell memory formation after mild COVID-19. TCRdb itself ran the 5' RACE reads through MiXCR, one entry per CDR3 protein. Here the sample spans around 340,000 distinct CDR3 sequences, roughly 13% being singletons. The sequenced sample was PBMCs or a T cell subset sorted from them (not recorded which). These receptor sequences come from a man aged 18 to 30 who had mild COVID-19 (a few samples of this study predate the infection). Cell type and time point are not known.

The J gene is TRBJ2-2, the V gene TRBV29-1; TRBD2 matches at 8 bases. The trim removed 4 bases at V and 6 bases at J, leaving 1 base unmatched. Germline V lookup: CDR1 SQVTM, CDR2 ANQGSEA. The CDR3 contains 12 residues. The CDR3 loop reads CSVAAGAGELFF. CDR3 bases: TGCAGCGTTGCAGCGGGGGCCGGGGAGCTGTTTTTT.

This clonotype was seen a handful of times. The chain recombines TRBV9 with TRBJ1-3; D uncertain. V was clipped by 3 bases and J by 0 bases, with 13 bases between them. The CDR3 runs 16 residues. Germline lookup yields CDR1 SGDLS and CDR2 YYNGEE. In DNA form, the CDR3 reads TGTGCCAGCAGCGCCCGCCTAGCAGACTCTGGAAACACCATATATTTT. Translating gives CASSARLADSGNTIYF.

The chain recombines TRBV15 with TRBJ2-1, with TRBD2 as a possible D gene (6 bases). Looked up from germline, CDR1 is LNHNV and CDR2 is YYDKDF (reference sequence). Trimming removed 0 bases from V and 2 bases from J, with 11 bases in between. The length of the CDR3 is 16 residues. The CDR3 protein is CATSRDLGGAYNEQFF. In DNA, the CDR3 is TGTGCCACCAGCAGAGATCTTGGCGGGGCCTACAATGAGCAGTTCTTC.

V and J are TRBV5-4 and TRBJ1-2; D is perhaps TRBD1 (6 bases). The CDR3 is 14 amino acids. V gave up 0 bases and J gave up 2 bases, with 8 bases separating them. Germline V gives CDR1 SGHNT, CDR2 YYREEE (reference sequence). The CDR3 region is CASSLGGQNYGYTF. CDR3 coding DNA: TGTGCCAGCAGCTTGGGGGGGCAGAACTATGGCTACACCTTC.

Only a few counts were recorded for this clonotype. V is TRBV12-3 or TRBV12-4 and J is TRBJ2-1; TRBD1 matches at 9 bases. The CDR3 sequence is 15 residues long. The junction had 9 bases not matched to a gene; V was cut back by 5 bases and J by 7 bases. CDR3 nucleotide sequence: TGTGCCAGCAGTATCCGGGACAGGGAGGGTAATGAGCAGTTCTTC. Its translation: CASSIRDREGNEQFF.

This clonotype has a handful of counts. V gene TRBV9 combines with J gene TRBJ2-2; the D is unclear. CDR1 and CDR2 (germline): SGDLS, YYNGEE. V shed 0 bases and J shed 5 bases, with 11 bases lying between them. This CDR3 spans 15 amino acids. The CDR3 DNA reads as TGTGCCAGCAGCGTAGGTAGTACGGTAACCGGGGAGCTGTTTTTT. Translated, it gives CASSVGSTVTGELFF.

The chain is built from TRBV10-3 and TRBJ1-1, with D uncertain. This CDR3 is 9 amino acids long. Germline values: CDR1 ENHRY, CDR2 SYGVKD. Trimming shortened V by 7 bases and J by 10 bases, and 7 bases separated the two germline ends. This CDR3 is CAIKVRAFF. CDR3 in DNA: TGTGCCATCAAGGTTCGAGCTTTCTTT.

V is TRBV5-1 and J is TRBJ1-3, with 9 nucleotides matching TRBD1. The CDR3 extends over 15 amino acids. Germline CDR1 and CDR2: SGHRS and YFSETQ. J gave up 3 bases and V 2 bases, and 3 bases lay outside the gene matches. CDR3 residues: CASSLQGAYGNTIYF. The CDR3 DNA sequence: TGCGCCAGCAGCTTACAGGGGGCCTATGGAAACACCATATATTTT. The full variable domain, completed using reference TRBV5-1 and TRBJ1-3, is KAGVTQTPRYLIKTRGQQVTLSCSPISGHRSVSWYQQTPGQGLQFLFEYFSETQRNKGNFPGRFSGRQFSNSRSEMNVSTLELGDSALYLCASSLQGAYGNTIYFGEGSWLTVV.

This clonotype was seen more than once but under ten times. V is TRBV12-3 or TRBV12-4 and J is TRBJ1-1; the D is unclear. The ends were cut back, 5 bases at V and 4 bases at J, with 11 bases in the middle. The CDR3 sequence is 13 residues long. This chain's CDR3 is CASSARRTTEAFF. The CDR3 DNA is TGTGCCAGCAGTGCCAGACGAACCACTGAAGCTTTCTTT.

This chain links TRBV19 with TRBJ2-3; D is perhaps TRBD2 (6 bases). Germline V CDR1 and CDR2: LNHDA, SQIVND (reference sequence). The CDR3 length is 17 residues. The V end was cut by 1 base, the J end by 0 bases, with 14 bases between. The CDR3 loop is CASSIVYSGSSTDTQYF. The DNA for the CDR3 is TGTGCCAGTAGTATAGTCTATAGCGGATCTAGCACAGATACGCAGTATTTT.

J is TRBJ1-1 and V is TRBV20-1; D gene unclear. Germline-derived CDR1 and CDR2 are DFQATT and SNEGSKA (reference sequence). The CDR3 contains 12 residues. Trimming removed 3 bases from V and 1 base from J, with 6 bases in between. The CDR3 sequence is CSAREWNTEAFF. The CDR3 nucleotides read TGCAGTGCTAGGGAATGGAACACTGAAGCTTTCTTT.

This clonotype was observed a handful of times. V and J are TRBV20-1 and TRBJ1-6; D possibly corresponds to TRBD1 (5 bases). CDR1 is DFQATT and CDR2 is SNEGSKA in the germline V gene (reference sequence). V lost 5 bases and J lost 7, with 18 bases in between. The CDR3 has 15 residues. CDR3 sequence: CSALGHPLQNSPLHF. CDR3 nucleotides: TGCAGTGCTCTGGGGCACCCCCTACAGAATTCACCCCTCCACTTT.

This clonotype has a handful of counts. V is TRBV7-2 and J is TRBJ1-6; 7 bases map to TRBD1. Germline lookup yields CDR1 SGHTA and CDR2 FQGNSA. CDR3 length: 15 amino acids. Trimming at V came to 5 bases and at J to 7 bases, leaving 8 bases not matched to a gene. CDR3 sequence reads: CASSLVDRDNSPLHF. DNA of the CDR3: TGTGCCAGCAGCCTAGTAGACAGGGACAATTCACCCCTCCACTTT.

The sample holds many counts of this clonotype. The CDR3 does not end in the conserved phenylalanine or tryptophan, so this is likely a read error. It is unclear where the CDR3 begins or ends on the DNA, so no DNA is shown, and the CDR3 is as TCRdb lists it. V and J are TRBV7-8 and TRBJ2-2; the table's D gene call, TRBD2, was not cross checked with the DNA. Germline V gives CDR1 SGHVS, CDR2 FQNEAQ. Termini included, the CDR3 measures 10 amino acids. CDR3 residues: CASSFRVGPG.

CDR3 region: CATSPGLAGGPWEQYF. CDR3 coding DNA: TGTGCCACCTCTCCAGGACTAGCGGGGGGACCATGGGAGCAGTACTTC. The rearrangement joins TRBV2 to TRBJ2-7; TRBD2 agrees at 14 bases. Unmatched junction bases numbered 15, after V lost 10 bases and J lost 7 bases. There are 16 residues in the CDR3. CDR1 is SNHLY, CDR2 FYNNEI, per germline. Full variable domain (remainder filled in from reference TRBV2 and TRBJ2-7): EPEVTQTPSHQVTQMGQEVILRCVPISNHLYFYWYRQILGQKVEFLVSFYNNEISEKSEIFDDQFSVERPDGSNFTLKIRSTKLEDSAMYFCATSPGLAGGPWEQYFGPGTRLTVT.

This clonotype was counted only a few times. V and J are TRBV6-5 and TRBJ2-3; D not resolved. Between the trimmed V and J ends, which lost 6 bases and 0 bases, there was a span of 19 bases. Per germline, CDR1 MNHEY and CDR2 SVGAGI. The CDR3 loop spans 17 amino acids. The CDR3 loop is CASSETPGRLSTDTQYF. CDR3 coding DNA: TGTGCCAGCAGCGAAACCCCCGGGCGGCTAAGCACAGATACGCAGTATTTT.

This clonotype has at least ten counts. The CDR3 here is CASSPEVAGTGELFF. CDR3 nucleotides: TGTGCCAGCAGCCCAGAGGTGGCGGGCACCGGGGAGCTGTTTTTT. V and J are TRBV7-2 and TRBJ2-2, with D possibly matching TRBD2 (5 bases). Germline CDR1 is SGHTA and CDR2 is FQGNSA. Deletions cut 5 bases from V and 4 bases from J, with 14 bases between. The length of the CDR3 is 15 residues.

In its sample, this clonotype was seen many times. The chain combines TRBV12-3 or TRBV12-4 with TRBJ1-4, with D unclear. Trimming stripped 2 bases from V and 8 bases from J, with 6 bases between. The CDR3 extends over 12 amino acids. CDR3 loop: CASSLSGEKLFF. CDR3 coding DNA: TGTGCCAGCAGTTTATCGGGCGAAAAACTGTTTTTT.

The chain employs TRBV7-2 and TRBJ1-1; maybe TRBD1 (6 bases). The CDR3 extends over 14 amino acids. V lost 0 bases, J lost 4 bases, and 9 bases lay in between. The germline V gene has CDR1 SGHTA and CDR2 FQGNSA. Here the CDR3 reads CASSLAGGVTEAFF. As DNA, the CDR3 is TGTGCCAGCAGCTTAGCAGGGGGAGTCACTGAAGCTTTCTTT.

The chain carries TRBV7-9 and TRBJ1-1; TRBD1 aligns across 11 bases. Germline V CDR1 and CDR2: SEHNR, FQNEAQ (reference sequence). Germline trimming cut 5 bases from V and 3 bases from J; bases unmatched to any gene: 11. The CDR3 spans 17 residues. Written as DNA, the CDR3 is TGTGCCAGCAGCCGCCGGGACAGGGGGGTGAGACACACTGAAGCTTTCTTT. Its protein is CASSRRDRGVRHTEAFF.

In its sample, this clonotype was seen a few times. The chain combines TRBV15 with TRBJ1-3; tentative D call: TRBD1 (5 bases). Germline V gene data show CDR1 as LNHNV and CDR2 as YYDKDF (reference sequence). The ends were cut back, 7 bases at V and 0 bases at J, with 13 bases in the middle. The CDR3 consists of 15 residues. In nucleotides, the CDR3 is TGTGCCACCACCACTCGGGGCTCCTCTGGAAACACCATATATTTT. Its translation is CATTTRGSSGNTIYF.

This clonotype was picked up many times. The chain combines TRBV5-1 with TRBJ2-1; D uncertain. This CDR3 is built from 11 residues. V was clipped by 4 bases and J by 10 bases, with 9 bases between them. CDR1 and CDR2 from the germline V gene are SGHRS and YFSETQ. CDR3 coding DNA: TGCGCCAGCAGCGTTGGCCGGGAGCAGTTCTTC. Residues: CASSVGREQFF.

This clonotype was seen only a few times. The chain uses TRBV5-1 and TRBJ2-7; tentative D call: TRBD2 (7 bases). The germline gives CDR1 SGHRS, CDR2 YFSETQ. The CDR3 runs 16 residues. Trimming took off 3 bases at V and 1 base at J, with 17 bases between the two ends. The CDR3 is CASSSLLGGASYEQYF. The CDR3 DNA reads TGCGCCAGCAGCTCACTTTTGGGGGGGGCATCCTACGAGCAGTACTTC.

In its sample, this clonotype was seen once. J is TRBJ1-1 and V is TRBV4-1, with TRBD1 as a possible D gene (5 bases). The V gene lost 1 base and the J gene lost 7 bases, with 13 bases spanning the gap. CDR1 is MGHRA and CDR2 is YSYEKL in the germline V gene. This CDR3 has 14 amino acids. The CDR3 spells CASSQGGEVIEAFF. CDR3 coding DNA: TGCGCCAGCAGCCAAGGGGGGGAAGTGATTGAAGCTTTCTTT.

The table lists this clonotype with many counts. The chain uses TRBV7-2 and TRBJ1-3; D is unresolved. Per germline, CDR1 SGHTA and CDR2 FQGNSA. The CDR3 has 15 residues. V shed 5 bases and J shed 0 bases, with 11 bases lying between them. Here the CDR3 reads CASSPGRSSGNTIYF. The DNA of the CDR3 is TGTGCCAGCAGCCCAGGTCGGAGCTCTGGAAACACCATATATTTT. The complete variable domain, with remaining parts taken from reference TRBV7-2 and TRBJ1-3, reads GAGVSQSPSNKVTEKGKDVELRCDPISGHTALYWYRQSLGQGLEFLIYFQGNSAPDKSGLPSDRFSAERTGGSVSTLTIQRTQQEDSAVYLCASSPGRSSGNTIYFGEGSWLTVV.

The J gene is TRBJ1-2, the V gene TRBV18; the D is unclear. The V end was cut by 3 bases, the J end by 2 bases, with 13 bases between. The CDR3 is 15 amino acids. The germline V gene encodes CDR1 KGHSH and CDR2 LQKENI. The CDR3 protein is CASSPLDPQNYGYTF. The CDR3 DNA follows: TGTGCCAGCTCACCGTTAGACCCGCAGAACTATGGCTACACCTTC.